The source of this T cell receptor beta chain is a study of T cells in Graves' hyperthyroidism and ophthalmopathy. The CDR3 sequence is 15 residues long. Trimming removed 7 bases from V and 6 bases from J, with 19 bases in between. Per the germline V gene, CDR1 is SGHRS and CDR2 is YFSETQ. In regard to this clonotype: What it binds is not known.

Overall study findings and caveats: Most clonotypes expanded in the thyroid (above 0.001) were also present in blood.

Amplification targeted TCR beta CDR3 regions from RNA transcripts. HTBI primers were employed in a first-round RT-PCR of the TCR CDR3. TCRdb ran MiXCR on the multiplex PCR reads and lists one entry per CDR3 protein. Of hundreds of thousands of distinct CDR3 sequences listed, 15% to 20% are singletons. Sequencing was done on a sample of blood. V and J are TRBV5-1 and TRBJ2-2; maybe TRBD2 (5 bases). This receptor was obtained from a man aged 35 to 55 with Graves' ophthalmopathy. The CDR3, as DNA: TGCGCCAGCGATTATGAGGGCAACCGTCCCGGGGAGCTGTTTTTT. It specifies CASDYEGNRPGELFF.